These 10 T cell receptor beta chains were all obtained from the same sample, sequenced in a study of cytomegalovirus exposure and HLA in healthy donors. Using immunoSEQ multiplex PCR, the repertoire was profiled, and TCRdb retains in-frame clones only, with some absent. The repertoire includes approximately 200,000 clones, 84% of them detected once, and roughly 7% sits in the top ten. Input material: PBMCs. The receptors come from a man between 18 and 35 years old in good health and CMV-seropositive.

The chain carries TRBV27 and TRBJ2-7; 7 positions agree with TRBD1. Germline CDR1 reads MNHEY; CDR2 reads SMNVEV (reference sequence). The CDR3 contains 14 residues. V was pared by 6 bases and J by 7 bases, with 12 bases of the junction left unmatched. As DNA, the CDR3 is TGTGCCAGCAGAAGGGGACAGTTCTCGGGGGAGCAGTACTTC. Its translation is CASRRGQFSGEQYF.

The genes are TRBV6-5 and TRBJ2-5; no clear D. The CDR3 covers 13 residues. Germline loops: CDR1 MNHEY, CDR2 SVGAGI. V gave up 6 bases and J gave up 5 bases, with 13 bases separating them. The CDR3 DNA sequence: TGTGCCAGCAGACCTGCCCGGCGGGAGACCCAGTACTTC. Translation gives CASRPARRETQYF.

The rearrangement uses TRBV2 and TRBJ2-3; TRBD2 agrees at 9 bases. Germline trimming cut 8 bases from V and 1 base from J; bases unmatched to any gene: 4. Germline V lookup: CDR1 SNHLY, CDR2 FYNNEI. The CDR3 extends over 14 amino acids. In DNA, the CDR3 is TGTGCCAGCGACGAGCGGGGGGGCACAGATACGCAGTATTTT. This sequence encodes CASDERGGTDTQYF. Combining the CDR3 with reference TRBV2 and TRBJ2-3 gives the whole variable domain EPEVTQTPSHQVTQMGQEVILRCVPISNHLYFYWYRQILGQKVEFLVSFYNNEISEKSEIFDDQFSVERPDGSNFTLKIRSTKLEDSAMYFCASDERGGTDTQYFGPGTRLTVL.

As DNA, the CDR3 is TGTGCCAGCACTACACAGGGTGTCAAAAACATTCAGTACTTC. Encoded protein: CASTTQGVKNIQYF. This sequence joins TRBV6-1 and TRBJ2-4, with D tentatively TRBD1 (6 bases). Trimming cost V 7 bases and J 3 bases, with 13 bases left between them. The CDR3 loop spans 14 amino acids. Germline CDR1 reads MNHNS; CDR2 reads SASEGT.

The genes are TRBV5-4 and TRBJ2-7, with TRBD2 identical over 11 bases. Germline loops: CDR1 SGHNT, CDR2 YYREEE (reference sequence). This CDR3 region has 16 residues. Trimming at V came to 4 bases and at J to 2 bases, leaving 8 bases not matched to a gene. The CDR3 DNA sequence: TGTGCCAGCAGCGGAAATATAGCGGGAGGGCCCTACGAGCAGTACTTC. It yields the protein CASSGNIAGGPYEQYF.

This rearrangement joins TRBV7-9 to TRBJ2-1; D is uncertain. Germline V gives CDR1 SEHNR, CDR2 FQNEAQ (reference sequence). The CDR3 contains 11 residues. Trimming took off 2 bases at V and 10 bases at J, with 6 bases between the two ends. In DNA, the CDR3 is TGTGCCAGCAGCTTAAACCGGGAGCAGTTCTTC. As protein: CASSLNREQFF. The variable domain in full, completed from reference TRBV7-9 and TRBJ2-1, reads DTGVSQNPRHKITKRGQNVTFRCDPISEHNRLYWYRQTLGQGPEFLTYFQNEAQLEKSRLLSDRFSAERPKGSFSTLEIQRTEQGDSAMYLCASSLNREQFFGPGTRLTVL.

The sample holds one count of this clone. This rearrangement joins TRBV7-2 to TRBJ2-2; TRBD2 matches at 10 bases. The ends lost 5 bases at V and 7 bases at J; junction bases unmatched: 10. CDR3 length equals 16 residues. The germline V gene encodes CDR1 SGHTA and CDR2 FQGNSA. This CDR3 is CASSPSGLAINGELFF. In DNA form, the CDR3 reads TGTGCCAGCAGCCCCTCGGGACTAGCGATCAACGGGGAGCTGTTTTTT.

This clone was observed a few times. The chain employs TRBV7-2 and TRBJ2-2; D is perhaps TRBD1 (6 bases). V was shortened by 5 bases and J by 7 bases, with 14 bases between the two germline ends. The CDR3 consists of 14 residues. Germline values: CDR1 SGHTA, CDR2 FQGNSA. The CDR3 loop is CASSPRGGHGELFF. DNA of the CDR3: TGTGCCAGCAGCCCCCGAGGGGGACACGGGGAGCTGTTTTTT.

About this clone itself: The junction departs from the called germline gene at one end, perhaps through a read error. CDR3 sequence (DNA): TGTGCCTGGAGTGTACGGGGGCGGGAGAATATACACTTC. It yields the protein CAWSVRGRENIHF. This chain uses TRBV30 with TRBJ2-4; perhaps TRBD2 as D (7 bases). The CDR3 is made up of 13 amino acids. Germline V lookup: CDR1 GTSNPN, CDR2 SVGIG (reference sequence).

This chain uses TRBV9 with TRBJ2-3, with 11 bases that match TRBD2. The CDR3 contains 16 residues. CDR1 is SGDLS, CDR2 YYNGEE, per germline. V lost 3 bases, J lost 2 bases, and 5 bases stayed unmatched. The CDR3 DNA reads as TGTGCCAGCAGCGCGGGGACTAGCGGCCCCACAGATACGCAGTATTTT. As protein: CASSAGTSGPTDTQYF.